This is a list of T cell receptor beta chains from one sample in a study of cytotoxic CD8 clonotypes in ibrutinib-treated CLL. This table comes from immunoSEQ multiplex PCR, and its TCRdb copy is limited to in-frame clones, with some not included. The profile shows some 200,000 clones, about 72% of them singletons. The specimen comprised PBMCs, sampled after 24 months of ibrutinib treatment. Receptors were obtained from a human donor with chronic lymphocytic leukemia. Both conserved end residues are part of each CDR3. A D gene is named only where the DNA matches it firmly. Clone size is given for some rows only: seen once, a few or many times, or a class if the clone is expanded.

CDR3	DNA	J	V	D	size
CASSVGTSDSFNEQFF	TGTGCCAGCAGTGTCGGGACTAGCGATTCCTTCAATGAGCAGTTCTTC	TRBJ2-1	TRBV9	TRBD2	-
CASSLGLAGADTQYF	TGTGCCAGCAGCTTAGGACTAGCGGGAGCAGATACGCAGTATTTT	TRBJ2-3	TRBV5-4	TRBD2	-
CASSYEAGTDTQYF	TGTGCCAGCAGTTACGAGGCCGGCACAGATACGCAGTATTTT	TRBJ2-3	TRBV6-6	-	-
CASSQTPGQWGTDTQYF	TGCGCCAGCAGCCAAACCCCCGGACAGTGGGGCACAGATACGCAGTATTTT	TRBJ2-3	TRBV4-3	-	-
CASSQVIPGELFF	TGCGCCAGCAGCCAAGTTATCCCCGGGGAGCTGTTTTTT	TRBJ2-2	TRBV4-3	-	-
CASSAQGAGNYGYTF	TGTGCCAGCAGCGCGCAGGGGGCAGGGAACTATGGCTACACCTTC	TRBJ1-2	TRBV9	TRBD1	-
CASSLGLAGGTDTQYF	TGTGCCAGCAGCTTAGGACTAGCGGGAGGCACAGATACGCAGTATTTT	TRBJ2-3	TRBV7-2	TRBD2	few
CASTVTAGGEGRGYGYTF	TGTGCCAGCACGGTGACGGCGGGGGGGGAGGGGCGAGGCTATGGCTACACCTTC	TRBJ1-2	TRBV4-2	-	-
CASSLVGTTEAFF	TGTGCCAGCAGCTTAGTAGGGACCACTGAAGCTTTCTTT	TRBJ1-1	TRBV11-2	-	few
CASSLTPARETQYF	TGTGCCAGCAGTTTAACCCCAGCCCGGGAGACCCAGTACTTC	TRBJ2-5	TRBV28	-	-
CASSGGGTVEAFF	TGTGCCAGCAGTGGAGGGGGGACGGTTGAAGCTTTCTTT	TRBJ1-1	TRBV6-1	-	-
CASTRVREYNEQFF	TGTGCCAGCACCCGTGTGCGGGAATACAATGAGCAGTTCTTC	TRBJ2-1	TRBV27	-	-
CASTLAGGFLEQYF	TGTGCCAGCACCCTAGCGGGAGGATTCCTCGAGCAGTACTTC	TRBJ2-7	TRBV28	TRBD2	-
CASSIRGRATYEQYF	TGTGCCAGTAGTATTAGGGGGAGGGCCACCTACGAGCAGTACTTC	TRBJ2-7	TRBV19	-	-
CASSQVRGSGNTIYF	TGTGCCAGCAGCCAAGTAAGGGGCTCTGGAAACACCATATATTTT	TRBJ1-3	TRBV4-2	-	-
CASSESMAGTRYTF	TGCGCCAGCAGTGAGTCGATGGCAGGGACGCGCTACACCTTC	TRBJ1-2	TRBV10-2	-	-
CASSVGAGSSYEQYF	TGTGCCAGCAGCGTAGGAGCAGGAAGCTCCTACGAGCAGTACTTC	TRBJ2-7	TRBV9	-	-
CASSQAGQGAYEQYF	TGCGCCAGCAGCCAAGCTGGACAGGGCGCCTACGAGCAGTACTTC	TRBJ2-7	TRBV4-3	TRBD1	-
CASSSSDRGSSYGYTF	TGCGCCAGCAGTTCCTCTGACAGGGGGTCTTCCTATGGCTACACCTTC	TRBJ1-2	TRBV5-1	TRBD1	few
CASSPGQRNEKLFF	TGTGCCAGCTCACCGGGACAAAGGAATGAAAAACTGTTTTTT	TRBJ1-4	TRBV18	-	-
CASSSLRTGAREQYF	TGTGCCAGCAGCTCACTCCGGACAGGGGCCCGCGAGCAGTACTTC	TRBJ2-7	TRBV11-2	TRBD1	few
CASSPSGVRQETQYF	TGTGCCAGCAGCCCATCCGGCGTGCGCCAAGAGACCCAGTACTTC	TRBJ2-5	TRBV7-6	-	-
CASSHDRGETEAFF	TGTGCCAGCAGCCACGACAGGGGAGAGACTGAAGCTTTCTTT	TRBJ1-1	TRBV7-2	TRBD1	-
CASSGRPALIDEQFF	TGTGCCAGCAGCGGGAGGCCCGCATTGATCGATGAGCAGTTCTTC	TRBJ2-1	TRBV9	-	-
CASSRTSNQETQYF	TGCGCCAGCAGCCGTACTAGCAACCAAGAGACCCAGTACTTC	TRBJ2-5	TRBV5-1	-	-
CAWRGRGWTGELFF	TGTGCCTGGAGGGGCAGGGGGTGGACCGGGGAGCTGTTTTTT	TRBJ2-2	TRBV30	TRBD1	-
CASSQSPSGPYEQYF	TGCGCCAGCAGTCAATCCCCTAGCGGACCTTACGAGCAGTACTTC	TRBJ2-7	TRBV23-1	TRBD2	-
CASSPPSQPYEQYF	TGTGCCAGCTCACCACCGTCCCAGCCCTACGAGCAGTACTTC	TRBJ2-7	TRBV18	-	once
CASSLRGNDNEQFF	TGTGCCAGCAGCTTACGGGGGAATGACAATGAGCAGTTCTTC	TRBJ2-1	TRBV7-3	-	-
CASSSRTGDYGYTF	TGTGCCAGCAGCTCCCGGACAGGGGACTATGGCTACACCTTC	TRBJ1-2	TRBV7-2	TRBD1	once
CASSATGGYYEQYF	TGTGCCAGCAGCGCTACAGGGGGGTACTACGAGCAGTACTTC	TRBJ2-7	TRBV5-6	TRBD1	-
CASSVGGGGIYTNIQYF	TGTGCCAGCAGCGTAGGAGGAGGGGGCATTTATACGAACATTCAGTACTTC	TRBJ2-4	TRBV9	-	-
CASSYGRSNQPQHF	TGTGCCAGCAGTTATGGACGTTCCAATCAGCCCCAGCATTTT	TRBJ1-5	TRBV6-6	-	-
CASSKRGQGAGGANVLTF	TGTGCCAGTAGTAAGAGGGGACAGGGGGCTGGTGGGGCCAACGTCCTGACTTTC	TRBJ2-6	TRBV19	TRBD1	-
CASSLPGGGLNNEQFF	TGCGCCAGCAGCCTCCCCGGAGGCGGTCTGAACAATGAGCAGTTCTTC	TRBJ2-1	TRBV5-1	-	-
CASSQRAEKLFF	TGCGCCAGCAGCCAAAGAGCAGAAAAACTGTTTTTT	TRBJ1-4	TRBV4-1	-	few
CASSSGTASYEQYF	TGTGCCAGCAGTTCCGGGACAGCATCCTACGAGCAGTACTTC	TRBJ2-7	TRBV6-5	TRBD1	-
CASSPAGGRGYTF	TGTGCCAGCTCACCTGCAGGGGGCCGGGGCTACACCTTC	TRBJ1-2	TRBV18	TRBD1	-
CASIQDSGSDRLLGSEQYF	TGTGCCAGCATCCAGGATAGCGGGAGTGATAGGCTACTGGGCTCGGAGCAGTACTTC	TRBJ2-7	TRBV27	TRBD2	once
CASSPTGQFLYEQYF	TGTGCCAGCAGCCCGACGGGACAGTTCCTCTACGAGCAGTACTTC	TRBJ2-7	TRBV9	TRBD1	-
CASSLSGIGSYEQYF	TGTGCCAGCAGTTTAAGCGGGATTGGGTCCTACGAGCAGTACTTC	TRBJ2-7	TRBV28	TRBD2	-
CASSVTGLSTDTQYF	TGCGCCAGCAGCGTCACGGGACTTAGCACAGATACGCAGTATTTT	TRBJ2-3	TRBV4-1	-	-